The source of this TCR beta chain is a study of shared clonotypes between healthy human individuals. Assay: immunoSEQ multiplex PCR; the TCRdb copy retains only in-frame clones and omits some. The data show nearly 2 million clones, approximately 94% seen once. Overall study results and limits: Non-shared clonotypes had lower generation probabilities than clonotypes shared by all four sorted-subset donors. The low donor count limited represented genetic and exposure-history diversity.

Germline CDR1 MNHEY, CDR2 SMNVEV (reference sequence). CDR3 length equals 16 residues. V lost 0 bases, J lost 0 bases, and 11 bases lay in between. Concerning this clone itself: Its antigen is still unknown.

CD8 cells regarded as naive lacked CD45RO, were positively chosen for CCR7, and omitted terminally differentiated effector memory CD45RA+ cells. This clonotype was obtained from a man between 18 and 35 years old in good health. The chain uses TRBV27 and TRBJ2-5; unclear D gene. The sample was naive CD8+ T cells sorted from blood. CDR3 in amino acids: CASSLSPGTYQETQYF. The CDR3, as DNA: TGTGCCAGCAGTTTATCCCCGGGTACCTACCAAGAGACCCAGTACTTC.